Listed below are T cell receptor beta chains from one sample, sequenced in a study of T-cell memory formation after mild COVID-19. MiXCR was run by TCRdb on the 5' RACE reads, yielding one entry per CDR3 protein. The profile shows roughly 340,000 distinct CDR3 sequences, roughly 15% of them singletons. Sequenced sample: PBMCs or a T cell subset sorted from them (not recorded which). These receptor sequences come from a man between 18 and 29 years old who had mild COVID-19 (a few samples of this study predate the infection). Cell type and time point are not known. The CDR3 runs from the conserved cysteine through the conserved F or W. Fields, in order: V gene, D gene, J gene, clone size, CDR3 length, CDR3 DNA, CDR3 protein. The D gene is left open where the match is weak. Rows may omit the clone size; those that give it use once, few, many or a size class.

v_call: TRBV12-3/TRBV12-4; d_call: TRBD2; j_call: TRBJ2-5; clone_size: few; cdr3_length: 15; cdr3_nt: TGTGCCAGCAGTTTTTGGGGGGGGAAGCGAGAGACCCAGTACTTC; cdr3_aa: CASSFWGGKRETQYF
v_call: TRBV2; d_call: NA; j_call: TRBJ2-2; clone_size: many; cdr3_length: 12; cdr3_nt: TGTGCCACCGCCCTCCAAGGCGGGGAGCTGTTTTTT; cdr3_aa: CATALQGGELFF
v_call: TRBV7-2; d_call: NA; j_call: TRBJ2-7; clone_size: few; cdr3_length: 14; cdr3_nt: TGTGCCAGCAGCTTAGTTGGTAATCTACCCAAGCAGTACTTC; cdr3_aa: CASSLVGNLPKQYF
v_call: TRBV2; d_call: NA; j_call: TRBJ1-1; clone_size: NA; cdr3_length: 12; cdr3_nt: TGTGCCAGACCTCGTGGCGACACTGAAGCTTTCTTT; cdr3_aa: CARPRGDTEAFF
v_call: TRBV5-1; d_call: NA; j_call: TRBJ2-1; clone_size: NA; cdr3_length: 15; cdr3_nt: TGCGCCAGCAGCCCGGAGGTCAGGGGCTCCAATGAGCAGTTCTTC; cdr3_aa: CASSPEVRGSNEQFF
v_call: TRBV6-5; d_call: NA; j_call: TRBJ1-3; clone_size: NA; cdr3_length: 13; cdr3_nt: TGTGCCAGCAGTTATGGGGGAGGAAACACCATATGTTTT; cdr3_aa: CASSYGGGNTICF
v_call: TRBV7-9; d_call: NA; j_call: TRBJ1-1; clone_size: NA; cdr3_length: 15; cdr3_nt: TGTGCCAGCAGCTTAGTCGCTCGGGGTTTGCTTGAAGCTTTCTTT; cdr3_aa: CASSLVARGLLEAFF
v_call: TRBV7-8; d_call: NA; j_call: TRBJ1-6; clone_size: few; cdr3_length: 12; cdr3_nt: TGTGCCAGCAGCTCCGCAGCGGGACCCCTCCACTTT; cdr3_aa: CASSSAAGPLHF
v_call: TRBV20-1; d_call: NA; j_call: TRBJ1-6; clone_size: few; cdr3_length: 13; cdr3_nt: TGCAGTGCTAGAAGTACGATTTCTTCACCCCTCCACTTT; cdr3_aa: CSARSTISSPLHF
v_call: TRBV15; d_call: TRBD2; j_call: TRBJ2-3; clone_size: NA; cdr3_length: 14; cdr3_nt: TGTGCCACTACGCTAGCGGGGGGCACAGATACGCAGTATTTT; cdr3_aa: CATTLAGGTDTQYF
v_call: TRBV7-9; d_call: NA; j_call: TRBJ1-2; clone_size: few; cdr3_length: 16; cdr3_nt: TGTGCCAGCAGCCCTATGTATCCAGACAGCAACTATGGCTACACCTTC; cdr3_aa: CASSPMYPDSNYGYTF
v_call: TRBV5-1; d_call: NA; j_call: TRBJ2-3; clone_size: many; cdr3_length: 12; cdr3_nt: TGCGCCAGCAGCTTCAACACAGATACGCAGTATTTT; cdr3_aa: CASSFNTDTQYF
v_call: TRBV27; d_call: NA; j_call: TRBJ2-7; clone_size: NA; cdr3_length: 15; cdr3_nt: TGTGCCAGCAGATTAAGGGCCGACGGTTCCTACGAGCAGTACTTC; cdr3_aa: CASRLRADGSYEQYF
v_call: TRBV7-9; d_call: TRBD2; j_call: TRBJ2-3; clone_size: few; cdr3_length: 16; cdr3_nt: TGTGCCAGCAGCTGGGGGACTAGCGGGGGATCGGATACGCAGTATTTT; cdr3_aa: CASSWGTSGGSDTQYF
v_call: TRBV6-1; d_call: TRBD1; j_call: TRBJ1-6; clone_size: few; cdr3_length: 13; cdr3_nt: TGTGCCAGCAAACTCGGACAGGGGGCCCCCCTCCACTTT; cdr3_aa: CASKLGQGAPLHF
v_call: TRBV4-3; d_call: TRBD1; j_call: TRBJ2-2; clone_size: NA; cdr3_length: 17; cdr3_nt: TGCGCCAGCAGCCAAGGGAGAGGGGGCCGGAGCACCGGGGAGCTGTTTTTT; cdr3_aa: CASSQGRGGRSTGELFF
v_call: TRBV4-3; d_call: TRBD1; j_call: TRBJ2-1; clone_size: NA; cdr3_length: 17; cdr3_nt: TGCGCCAGCAGCCTCAACACAGGGGGCGAGGTTGACAATGAGCAGTTCTTC; cdr3_aa: CASSLNTGGEVDNEQFF
v_call: TRBV29-1; d_call: NA; j_call: TRBJ2-1; clone_size: few; cdr3_length: 16; cdr3_nt: TGCAGCGTTGAAGAGGGCGGTGGAAGCTCCTACAATGAGCAGTTCTTC; cdr3_aa: CSVEEGGGSSYNEQFF
v_call: TRBV7-9; d_call: NA; j_call: TRBJ2-1; clone_size: few; cdr3_length: 12; cdr3_nt: TGTGCCAGCAGCTCAATTCACAATGAGCAGTTCTTC; cdr3_aa: CASSSIHNEQFF
v_call: TRBV5-1; d_call: NA; j_call: TRBJ2-2; clone_size: NA; cdr3_length: 15; cdr3_nt: TGCGCCAGCAGCTTGTTCACAGACAATACCGGGGAGCTGTTTTTT; cdr3_aa: CASSLFTDNTGELFF
v_call: TRBV5-4; d_call: NA; j_call: TRBJ2-2; clone_size: few; cdr3_length: 17; cdr3_nt: TGTGCCAGCAGCTTGAGAACAGGGACGATCGACACCGGGGAGCTGTTTTTT; cdr3_aa: CASSLRTGTIDTGELFF
v_call: TRBV4-1; d_call: NA; j_call: TRBJ2-4; clone_size: NA; cdr3_length: 14; cdr3_nt: TGCGCCAGCAGCCAAGTTGCGGCGGGAAACATTCAGTACTTC; cdr3_aa: CASSQVAAGNIQYF
v_call: TRBV7-9; d_call: TRBD2; j_call: TRBJ2-1; clone_size: few; cdr3_length: 17; cdr3_nt: TGTGCCAGCAGCTCCCCGAGTGGGACTAGCTCCTACAATGAGCAGTTCTTC; cdr3_aa: CASSSPSGTSSYNEQFF
v_call: TRBV3-1; d_call: NA; j_call: TRBJ2-1; clone_size: few; cdr3_length: 13; cdr3_nt: TGTGCCAGCAGCCAGCAGTACCACAATGAGCAGTTCTTC; cdr3_aa: CASSQQYHNEQFF
v_call: TRBV4-1; d_call: TRBD1; j_call: TRBJ2-5; clone_size: few; cdr3_length: 13; cdr3_nt: TGCGCCAGCAGTCAACAGGGGGTAGAGACCCAGTACTTC; cdr3_aa: CASSQQGVETQYF
v_call: TRBV6-5; d_call: NA; j_call: TRBJ2-3; clone_size: once; cdr3_length: 16; cdr3_nt: TGTGCCAGCAGTTACTCAGGGGCTCAGCTAACAGATACGCAGTATTTT; cdr3_aa: CASSYSGAQLTDTQYF
v_call: TRBV6-5; d_call: NA; j_call: TRBJ2-1; clone_size: few; cdr3_length: 14; cdr3_nt: TGTGCCAGCAGTTACCACCGTAGAGGGTACGAGCAGTTCTTC; cdr3_aa: CASSYHRRGYEQFF
v_call: TRBV20-1; d_call: NA; j_call: TRBJ1-2; clone_size: NA; cdr3_length: 12; cdr3_nt: TGCACCCGAGGAAAGATACCTGATGGCTACACCTTC; cdr3_aa: CTRGKIPDGYTF
v_call: TRBV7-2; d_call: NA; j_call: TRBJ2-7; clone_size: NA; cdr3_length: 12; cdr3_nt: TGTGCCAGCAGCACGGGACCCTACGAGCAGTACTTC; cdr3_aa: CASSTGPYEQYF
v_call: TRBV28; d_call: NA; j_call: TRBJ2-5; clone_size: few; cdr3_length: 16; cdr3_nt: TGTGCCAGCAGACGTGGCCGGGGGCTCTGGGGAGAGACCCAGTACTTC; cdr3_aa: CASRRGRGLWGETQYF
v_call: TRBV27; d_call: NA; j_call: TRBJ2-7; clone_size: few; cdr3_length: 11; cdr3_nt: TGTGCCAGCGGCCCAAACTACGAGCAGTACTTC; cdr3_aa: CASGPNYEQYF
v_call: TRBV28; d_call: NA; j_call: TRBJ2-1; clone_size: NA; cdr3_length: 16; cdr3_nt: TGTGCCAGCCTTCCGTTGGGGGAAGGGGCCTACAATGAGCAGTTCTTC; cdr3_aa: CASLPLGEGAYNEQFF
v_call: TRBV11-3; d_call: TRBD2; j_call: TRBJ2-1; clone_size: few; cdr3_length: 15; cdr3_nt: TGTGCCAGCAGCTCCGCTAGCGGGAGATCCAATGAGCAGTTCTTC; cdr3_aa: CASSSASGRSNEQFF
v_call: TRBV7-2; d_call: NA; j_call: TRBJ2-3; clone_size: NA; cdr3_length: 16; cdr3_nt: TGTGCCAGCAGTCCCACAGGGATGTACGGGTTCGATACGCAGTATTTT; cdr3_aa: CASSPTGMYGFDTQYF
v_call: TRBV9; d_call: NA; j_call: TRBJ2-1; clone_size: NA; cdr3_length: 15; cdr3_nt: TGTGCCAGCAGCGTAGGCGGGGCAGGGTACAATGAGCAGTTCTTC; cdr3_aa: CASSVGGAGYNEQFF
v_call: TRBV7-2; d_call: NA; j_call: TRBJ2-3; clone_size: many; cdr3_length: 15; cdr3_nt: TGTGCCAGCAGTTACGGGGGAGAGAGCACAGATACGCAGTATTTT; cdr3_aa: CASSYGGESTDTQYF
v_call: TRBV19; d_call: NA; j_call: TRBJ2-7; clone_size: few; cdr3_length: 13; cdr3_nt: TGTGCCAGTAGTATTCGACGGGCCCACGAGCAGTACTTC; cdr3_aa: CASSIRRAHEQYF
v_call: TRBV7-9; d_call: TRBD1; j_call: TRBJ1-4; clone_size: few; cdr3_length: 14; cdr3_nt: TGTGCCAGCAGGAGGGACAGTTTTGGCGAAAAACTGTTTTTT; cdr3_aa: CASRRDSFGEKLFF
v_call: TRBV5-4; d_call: NA; j_call: TRBJ2-3; clone_size: many; cdr3_length: 12; cdr3_nt: TGTGCCAGCCACAGGGGCACAGATACGCAGTATTTT; cdr3_aa: CASHRGTDTQYF
v_call: TRBV7-2; d_call: NA; j_call: TRBJ1-1; clone_size: few; cdr3_length: 16; cdr3_nt: TGTGCCAGCAGCTTAGACGCCACGGGAGTAAGCACTGAAGCTTTCTTT; cdr3_aa: CASSLDATGVSTEAFF
v_call: TRBV6-1; d_call: TRBD1; j_call: TRBJ2-3; clone_size: few; cdr3_length: 14; cdr3_nt: TGTGCCAGCACCCGACAGGGCAGGACAGATACGCAGTATTTT; cdr3_aa: CASTRQGRTDTQYF
v_call: TRBV5-5; d_call: NA; j_call: TRBJ1-5; clone_size: NA; cdr3_length: 13; cdr3_nt: TGTGCCAGCGGGGAAAGGGTAGGCCAGCCCCAGCATTTT; cdr3_aa: CASGERVGQPQHF
v_call: TRBV4-1; d_call: TRBD2; j_call: TRBJ2-3; clone_size: NA; cdr3_length: 21; cdr3_nt: TGCGCCAGCAGCCAAGTGGGGACTAGCGGGGGGACCCCACTCTACACAGATACGCAGTATTTT; cdr3_aa: CASSQVGTSGGTPLYTDTQYF
v_call: TRBV9; d_call: NA; j_call: TRBJ2-2; clone_size: NA; cdr3_length: 14; cdr3_nt: TGTGCCAGCAGCGTCTCTGGGAACACCGGGGAGCTGTTTTTT; cdr3_aa: CASSVSGNTGELFF
v_call: TRBV5-1; d_call: NA; j_call: TRBJ2-4; clone_size: NA; cdr3_length: 14; cdr3_nt: TGCGCCAGCAGCTTGGGAAGGGAGGCAAACATTCAGTACTTC; cdr3_aa: CASSLGREANIQYF
v_call: TRBV6-5; d_call: NA; j_call: TRBJ1-1; clone_size: few; cdr3_length: 13; cdr3_nt: TGTGCCAGCAGTGAAAACGGACAGACTGAAGCTTTCTTT; cdr3_aa: CASSENGQTEAFF
v_call: TRBV25-1; d_call: TRBD2; j_call: TRBJ2-7; clone_size: few; cdr3_length: 16; cdr3_nt: TGTGCCAGCAGTGAATATAGGGCGGGGGGCCTGGTCGAGCAGTACTTC; cdr3_aa: CASSEYRAGGLVEQYF
v_call: TRBV11-2; d_call: TRBD2; j_call: TRBJ2-2; clone_size: few; cdr3_length: 16; cdr3_nt: TGTGCCAGCAGCCGAGGACTAGCGGGGAACACCGGGGAGCTGTTTTTT; cdr3_aa: CASSRGLAGNTGELFF
v_call: TRBV7-9; d_call: NA; j_call: TRBJ2-3; clone_size: NA; cdr3_length: 15; cdr3_nt: TGTGCCAGCAGCTATCGAGGGGCTAGCACAGATACGCAGTATTTT; cdr3_aa: CASSYRGASTDTQYF
v_call: TRBV27; d_call: NA; j_call: TRBJ2-7; clone_size: NA; cdr3_length: 13; cdr3_nt: TGTGCCAGCAGTCCCCCGGGGGCGGGAGAGCAGTACTTC; cdr3_aa: CASSPPGAGEQYF
v_call: TRBV2; d_call: NA; j_call: TRBJ2-2; clone_size: few; cdr3_length: 13; cdr3_nt: TGTGCCAGCAGTGGTGAGAGGGCCGGGGAGCTGTTTTTT; cdr3_aa: CASSGERAGELFF
v_call: TRBV12-5; d_call: TRBD1; j_call: TRBJ1-1; clone_size: few; cdr3_length: 13; cdr3_nt: TGTGCTAGTGGTGTGACAGGGCGAACTGAAGCTTTCTTT; cdr3_aa: CASGVTGRTEAFF
v_call: TRBV3-1; d_call: TRBD2; j_call: TRBJ2-7; clone_size: NA; cdr3_length: 16; cdr3_nt: TGTGCCAGCAGCCATGAGGGGACTAGCGGTTCCTACGAGCAGTACTTC; cdr3_aa: CASSHEGTSGSYEQYF